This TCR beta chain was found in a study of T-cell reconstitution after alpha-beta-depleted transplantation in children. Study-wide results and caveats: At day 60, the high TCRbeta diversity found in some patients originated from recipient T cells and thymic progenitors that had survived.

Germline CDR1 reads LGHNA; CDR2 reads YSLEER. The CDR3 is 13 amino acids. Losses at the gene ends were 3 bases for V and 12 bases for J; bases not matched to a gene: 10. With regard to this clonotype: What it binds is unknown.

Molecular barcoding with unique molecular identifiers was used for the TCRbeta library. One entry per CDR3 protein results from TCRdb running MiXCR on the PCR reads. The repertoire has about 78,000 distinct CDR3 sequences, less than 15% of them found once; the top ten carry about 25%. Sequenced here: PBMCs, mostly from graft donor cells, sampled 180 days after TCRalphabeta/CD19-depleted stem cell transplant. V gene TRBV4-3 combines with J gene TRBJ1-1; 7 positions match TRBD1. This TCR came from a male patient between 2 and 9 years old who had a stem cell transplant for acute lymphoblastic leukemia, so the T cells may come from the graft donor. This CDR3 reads CASSHRGTADSFF. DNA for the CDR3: TGCGCCAGCAGCCACCGAGGGACAGCCGATTCTTTCTTT.